The 4 T cell receptor beta chains listed next were all sequenced from one sample in a study of cytomegalovirus exposure and HLA in healthy donors. PCR employed 60 Vbeta and 13 Jbeta primers. Some clones are missing from TCRdb's copy, which holds only in-frame ones; the method was immunoSEQ multiplex PCR. The table has almost 80,000 clones, less than 80% seen once. The sequenced material came from PBMCs. All receptors come from a woman aged 50 to 60 in good health and CMV-seropositive.

The chain couples TRBV5-4 to TRBJ1-2; D gene uncertain. The CDR3 contains 13 residues. From germline, CDR1 is SGHNT and CDR2 YYREEE (reference sequence). Trimming pared 0 bases from V and 4 bases from J, leaving 7 bases between. CDR3 bases: TGTGCCAGCAGCTTGGCAGACTTCTATGGCTACACCTTC. Its protein is CASSLADFYGYTF.

The V call is TRBV6-1, the J call TRBJ2-3; D perhaps matches TRBD1 (6 bases). Germline V gives CDR1 MNHNS, CDR2 SASEGT. The CDR3 is made up of 14 amino acids. Trimming cost V 0 bases and J 4 bases, with 8 bases left between them. The CDR3 DNA is TGTGCCAGCAGTGAAGCTACAGGGTCAGATACGCAGTATTTT. It encodes CASSEATGSDTQYF.

The chain combines TRBV4-1 with TRBJ2-1; the match to TRBD1 covers 8 bases. The germline V gene has CDR1 MGHRA and CDR2 YSYEKL. The CDR3 consists of 19 residues. Unmatched junction bases numbered 19, after V lost 4 bases and J lost 5 bases. The CDR3 here is CASSPGQGGRSLFHNEQFF. The CDR3 coding sequence is TGCGCCAGCAGCCCCGGACAGGGCGGTCGGTCCCTATTCCACAATGAGCAGTTCTTC.

The rearrangement links TRBV7-3 to TRBJ2-3, with a weak D call TRBD2 (5 bases). The V gene's germline CDR1 is SGHTA and CDR2 FQGTGA. Deletions cut 4 bases from V and 4 bases from J, with 12 bases between. There are 14 residues in the CDR3. CDR3: CASSSPEGPDTQYF. DNA of the CDR3: TGTGCCAGCAGCTCCCCTGAGGGTCCAGATACGCAGTATTTT.